Reported below is one T cell receptor (beta chain). Its cognate antigen is unknown. Sequencing was at deep level. Once extracted for a subset, genomic DNA was divided evenly among several immunoSEQ plates. TCRdb's table, derived via immunoSEQ multiplex PCR, lists solely in-frame clones and lacks some. The table shows about 600,000 clones, with 95% to 98% occurring only once. This entry belongs to a study of shared clonotypes between healthy human individuals. Germline V CDR1 and CDR2: MNHEY, SMNVEV (reference sequence). V was pared by 3 bases and J by 7 bases, with 17 bases between. The CDR3 contains 15 residues. Memory CD4+ cells were the fraction left after CD45RA+ naive selection. The study, taken as a whole, reports: Clonotypes which were not shared had lower generation probabilities than clonotypes that all four donors shared.

The origin of this receptor is a woman aged 25 to 39 in good health. Sequencing input: naive CD4+ T cells sorted from blood. Subset indicated: CD45RA+ positively selected. The chain joins TRBV27 to TRBJ2-3; D assignment may be TRBD1 or TRBD2 (5 bases each). This chain's CDR3 is CASSLLGQGENTQYF. In nucleotides, the CDR3 is TGTGCCAGCAGTTTGTTGGGGCAGGGAGAGAATACGCAGTATTTT.